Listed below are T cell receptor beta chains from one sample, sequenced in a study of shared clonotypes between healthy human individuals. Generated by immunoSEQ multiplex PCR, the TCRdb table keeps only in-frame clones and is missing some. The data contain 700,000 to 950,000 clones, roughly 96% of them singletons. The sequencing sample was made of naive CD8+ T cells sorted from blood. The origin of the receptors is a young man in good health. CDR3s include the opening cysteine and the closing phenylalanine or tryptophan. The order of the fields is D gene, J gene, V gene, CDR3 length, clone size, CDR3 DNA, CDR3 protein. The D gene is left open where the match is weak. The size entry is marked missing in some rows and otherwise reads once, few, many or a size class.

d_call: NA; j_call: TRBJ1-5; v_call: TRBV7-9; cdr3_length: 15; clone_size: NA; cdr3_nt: TGTGCCAGCAGCTCCTCCGGGGCCAGCAATCAGCCCCAGCATTTT; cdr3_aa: CASSSSGASNQPQHF
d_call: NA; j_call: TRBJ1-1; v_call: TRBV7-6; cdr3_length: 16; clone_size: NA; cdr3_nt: TGTGCCAGCAGCCCCCGCCCCGACAGAGCGAACACTGAAGCTTTCTTT; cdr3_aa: CASSPRPDRANTEAFF
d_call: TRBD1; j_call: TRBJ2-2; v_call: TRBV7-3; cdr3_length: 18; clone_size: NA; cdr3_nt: TGTGCCAGCAGTAAAGATATAGCGAGGGGGCGAAGCACCGGGGAGCTGTTTTTT; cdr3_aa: CASSKDIARGRSTGELFF
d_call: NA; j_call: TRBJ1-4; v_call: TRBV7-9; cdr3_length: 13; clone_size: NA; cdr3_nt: TGTGCCAGCAATCCGGGCAATAATGAAAAACTGTTTTTT; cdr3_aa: CASNPGNNEKLFF
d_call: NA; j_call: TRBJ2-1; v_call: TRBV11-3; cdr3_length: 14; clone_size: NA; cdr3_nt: TGTGCCAGCAGCCCCCCAGTAGCCCCCAATGAGCAGTTCTTC; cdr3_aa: CASSPPVAPNEQFF
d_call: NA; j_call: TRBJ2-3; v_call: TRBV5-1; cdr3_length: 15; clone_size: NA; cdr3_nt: TGCGCCACCAGTCCCTTAGCCGCTAGCACAGATACGCAGTATTTT; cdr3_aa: CATSPLAASTDTQYF
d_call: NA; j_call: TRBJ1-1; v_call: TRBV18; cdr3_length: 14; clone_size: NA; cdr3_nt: TGTGCCAGCTCACCGGGACCCTGGAACACTGAAGCTTTCTTT; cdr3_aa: CASSPGPWNTEAFF
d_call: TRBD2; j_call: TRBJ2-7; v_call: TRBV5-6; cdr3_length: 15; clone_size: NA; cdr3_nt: TGTGCCAGCAGCTTGGGTGGCGGGAGCTCCTACGAGCAGTACTTC; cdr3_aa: CASSLGGGSSYEQYF
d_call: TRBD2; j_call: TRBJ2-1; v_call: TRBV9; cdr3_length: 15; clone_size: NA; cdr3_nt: TGTGCCAGCAGCGTTCAAACTAGCGGGAAGGTTGAGCAGTTCTTC; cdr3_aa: CASSVQTSGKVEQFF
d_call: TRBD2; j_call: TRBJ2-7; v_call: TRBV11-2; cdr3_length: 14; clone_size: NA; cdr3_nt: TGTGCCAGCAGCCATGCGGGAGACCTCTACGAGCAGTACTTC; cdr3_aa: CASSHAGDLYEQYF
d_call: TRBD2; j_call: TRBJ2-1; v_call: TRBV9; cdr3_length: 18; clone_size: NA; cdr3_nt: TGTGCCAGCAGCGACTCTCGACTAGCCCCTTCGGCCTACAATGAGCAGTTCTTC; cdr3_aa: CASSDSRLAPSAYNEQFF
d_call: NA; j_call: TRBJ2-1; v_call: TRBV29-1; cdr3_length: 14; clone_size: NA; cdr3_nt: TGCAGCGTTCGGAGAGGCGGGATGGAGAATGAGCAGTTCTTC; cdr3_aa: CSVRRGGMENEQFF
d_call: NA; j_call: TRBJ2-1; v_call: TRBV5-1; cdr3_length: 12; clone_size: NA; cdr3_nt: TGCGCCAGCAGCTCCCTAGCCAATGAGCAGTTCTTC; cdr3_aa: CASSSLANEQFF
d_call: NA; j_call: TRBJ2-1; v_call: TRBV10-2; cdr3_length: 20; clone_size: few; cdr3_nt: TGCGCCAGCAGTCCAGTTATGGGTCGCCCCGGGACTTACACTACAAATGAGCAGTTCTTC; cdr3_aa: CASSPVMGRPGTYTTNEQFF
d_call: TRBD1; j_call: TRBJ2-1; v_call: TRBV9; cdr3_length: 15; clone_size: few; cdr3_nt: TGTGCCAGCAGCGGGCCCTCACAGGGGCACAATGAGCAGTTCTTC; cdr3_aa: CASSGPSQGHNEQFF
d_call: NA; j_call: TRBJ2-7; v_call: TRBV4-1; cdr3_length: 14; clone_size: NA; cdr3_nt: TGCGCCAGCAGCCAAGATAACTGGAACTACGAGCAGTACTTC; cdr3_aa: CASSQDNWNYEQYF
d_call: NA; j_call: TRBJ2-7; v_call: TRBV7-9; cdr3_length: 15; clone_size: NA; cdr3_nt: TGTGCCAGCAGCTTAGGCGGGGGCGAACTCTACGAGCAGTACTTC; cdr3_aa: CASSLGGGELYEQYF
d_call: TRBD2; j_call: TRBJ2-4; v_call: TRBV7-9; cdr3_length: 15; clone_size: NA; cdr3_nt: TGTGCCAGCACCCCATTTCCTAGCGGGTTGGACATTCAGTACTTC; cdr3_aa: CASTPFPSGLDIQYF
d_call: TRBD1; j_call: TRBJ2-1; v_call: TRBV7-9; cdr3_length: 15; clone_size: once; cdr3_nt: TGTGCCAGCAGCCCAGGGGGAGATTATTACAATGAGCAGTTCTTC; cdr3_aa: CASSPGGDYYNEQFF
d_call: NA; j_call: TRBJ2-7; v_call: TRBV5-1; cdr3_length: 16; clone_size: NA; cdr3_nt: TGCGCCAGCAGCTTGGGCACGGCGGGATTTCCCTACGAGCAGTACTTC; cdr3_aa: CASSLGTAGFPYEQYF
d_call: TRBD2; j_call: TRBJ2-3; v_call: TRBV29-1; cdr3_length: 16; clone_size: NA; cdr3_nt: TGCAGCGTTGATGTGGGACTAGCGGTGTTCACAGATACGCAGTATTTT; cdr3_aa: CSVDVGLAVFTDTQYF
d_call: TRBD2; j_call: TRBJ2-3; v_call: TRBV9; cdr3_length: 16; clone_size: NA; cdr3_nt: TGTGCCAGCAGCGCAGGGACTAGCGGGAGCTCAGATACGCAGTATTTT; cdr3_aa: CASSAGTSGSSDTQYF
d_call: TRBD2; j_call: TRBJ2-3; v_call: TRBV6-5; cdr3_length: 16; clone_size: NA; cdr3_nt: TGTGCCAGCAGTTACTTTAGCGGGAGAACCACAGATACGCAGTATTTT; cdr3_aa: CASSYFSGRTTDTQYF
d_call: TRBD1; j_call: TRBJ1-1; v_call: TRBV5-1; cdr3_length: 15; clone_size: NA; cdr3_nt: TGCGCCAGCAGCGCGAAACAGGGGTCAGACACTGAAGCTTTCTTT; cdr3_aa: CASSAKQGSDTEAFF
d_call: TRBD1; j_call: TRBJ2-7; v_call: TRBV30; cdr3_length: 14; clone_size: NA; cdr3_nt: TGTGCCTGGAGATGGACAGGGGGCTCCTACGAGCAGTACTTC; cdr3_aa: CAWRWTGGSYEQYF
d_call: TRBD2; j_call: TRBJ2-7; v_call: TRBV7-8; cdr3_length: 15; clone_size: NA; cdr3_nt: TGTGCCAGCAGCTCCGTAGCGGGAGCGAGTCGCGAGCAGTACTTC; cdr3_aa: CASSSVAGASREQYF
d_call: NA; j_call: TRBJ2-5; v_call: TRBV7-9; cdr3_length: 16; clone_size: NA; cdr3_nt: TGTGCCAGCAGCTTGTTGCGAGCGGTGACTCAAGAGACCCAGTACTTC; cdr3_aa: CASSLLRAVTQETQYF
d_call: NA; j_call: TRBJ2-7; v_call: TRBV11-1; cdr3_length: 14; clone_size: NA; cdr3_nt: TGTGCCAGCAGCCCGTTATCCTCATCCTACGAGCAGTACTTC; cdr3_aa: CASSPLSSSYEQYF
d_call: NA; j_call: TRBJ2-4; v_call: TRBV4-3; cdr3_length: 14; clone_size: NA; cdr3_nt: TGCGCCAGCAGCCAAGATAGCCCGACTGCGGTTCAGTACTTC; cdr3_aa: CASSQDSPTAVQYF
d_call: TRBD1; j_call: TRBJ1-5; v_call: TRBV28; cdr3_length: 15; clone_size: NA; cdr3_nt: TGTGCCAGCAGGCGCCGGGACAGCGAGTATCAGCCCCAGCATTTT; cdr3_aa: CASRRRDSEYQPQHF
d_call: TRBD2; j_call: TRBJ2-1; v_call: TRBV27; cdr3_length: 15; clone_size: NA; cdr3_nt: TGTGCCAGCAGTATCGGGGCTAGCGGGAGGAATGAGCAGTTCTTC; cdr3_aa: CASSIGASGRNEQFF
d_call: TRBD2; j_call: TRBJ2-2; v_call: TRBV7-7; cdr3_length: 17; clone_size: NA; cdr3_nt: TGTGCCAGCAGCTTAGACGGGAGGGCCGCTTTGGCCGGGGAGCTGTTTTTT; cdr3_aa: CASSLDGRAALAGELFF
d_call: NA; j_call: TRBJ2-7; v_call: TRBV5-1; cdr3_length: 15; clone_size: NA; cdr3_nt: TGCGCCAGCAGCTTTTGGGTCGGGGAAGCGTCCGAGCAGTACTTC; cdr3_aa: CASSFWVGEASEQYF
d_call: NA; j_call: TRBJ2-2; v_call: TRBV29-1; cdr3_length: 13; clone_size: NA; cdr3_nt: TGCAGCGTTCGACCGGTGAACACCGGGGAGCTGTTTTTT; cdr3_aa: CSVRPVNTGELFF
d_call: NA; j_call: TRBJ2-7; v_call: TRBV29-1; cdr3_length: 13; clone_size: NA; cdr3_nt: TGCAGCGTTGAACTCGAGGGCCCCTACGAGCAGTACTTC; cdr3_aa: CSVELEGPYEQYF
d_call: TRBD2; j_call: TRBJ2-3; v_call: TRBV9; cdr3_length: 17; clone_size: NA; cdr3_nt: TGTGCCAGCAGCGGATTCGCCACTAGCGGGAGAAGGGATACGCAGTATTTT; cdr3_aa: CASSGFATSGRRDTQYF
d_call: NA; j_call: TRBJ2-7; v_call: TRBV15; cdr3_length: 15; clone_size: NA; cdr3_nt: TGTGCCACCAGCAGGGATCGGGGCGAGGCCTACGAGCAGTACTTC; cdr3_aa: CATSRDRGEAYEQYF
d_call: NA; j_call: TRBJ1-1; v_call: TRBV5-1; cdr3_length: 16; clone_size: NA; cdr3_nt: TGCGCCAGCAGCCCAGGGACTTACTCGATGAACACTGAAGCTTTCTTT; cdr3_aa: CASSPGTYSMNTEAFF
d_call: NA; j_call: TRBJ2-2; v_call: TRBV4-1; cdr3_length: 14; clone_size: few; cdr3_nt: TGCGCCAGCAGCCATCGGGAGAACACCGGGGAGCTGTTTTTT; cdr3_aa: CASSHRENTGELFF
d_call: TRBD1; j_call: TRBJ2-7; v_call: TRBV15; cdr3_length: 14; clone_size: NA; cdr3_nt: TGTGCCACCAGCAGTGGGACAGGGATCTACGAGCAGTACTTC; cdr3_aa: CATSSGTGIYEQYF
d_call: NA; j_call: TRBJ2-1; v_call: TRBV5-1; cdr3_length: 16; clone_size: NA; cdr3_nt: TGCGCCAGCAGCTTTCACAGGGGGGGCTCCTACAATGAGCAGTTCTTC; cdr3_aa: CASSFHRGGSYNEQFF
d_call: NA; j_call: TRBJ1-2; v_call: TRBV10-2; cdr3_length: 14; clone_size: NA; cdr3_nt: TGCGCCAGCAGTGAGTTGACAGCAAACTATGGCTACACCTTC; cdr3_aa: CASSELTANYGYTF
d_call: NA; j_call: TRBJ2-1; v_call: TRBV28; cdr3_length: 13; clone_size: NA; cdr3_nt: TGTGCCAGCAGTGCCCACTCGGTGGATGAGCAGTTCTTC; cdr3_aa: CASSAHSVDEQFF
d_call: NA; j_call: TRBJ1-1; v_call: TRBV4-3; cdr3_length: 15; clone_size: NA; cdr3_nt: TGCGCCAGCAGCCACCGGGACGTGGGGAACACTGAAGCTTTCTTT; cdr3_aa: CASSHRDVGNTEAFF
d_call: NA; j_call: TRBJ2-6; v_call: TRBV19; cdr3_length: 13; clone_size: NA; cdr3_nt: TGTGCCTCTAGGGACTCTGGGGCCAACGTCCTGACTTTC; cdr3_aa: CASRDSGANVLTF
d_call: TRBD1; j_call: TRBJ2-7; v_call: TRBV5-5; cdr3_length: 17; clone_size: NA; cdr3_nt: TGTGCCAGCAATATGATCGCCGGGACAGGGAAACCCTACGAGCAGTACTTC; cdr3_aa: CASNMIAGTGKPYEQYF
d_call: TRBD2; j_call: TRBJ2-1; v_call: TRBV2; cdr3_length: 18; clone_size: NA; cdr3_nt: TGTGCCAGCAGTGGGACTAGCGGGATGAAGAGCTCCTACAATGAGCAGTTCTTC; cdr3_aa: CASSGTSGMKSSYNEQFF
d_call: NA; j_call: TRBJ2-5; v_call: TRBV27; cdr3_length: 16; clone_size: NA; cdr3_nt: TGTGCCAGCAGTTCTCGGGTAGGGAGGAAATGGGAGACCCAGTACTTC; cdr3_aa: CASSSRVGRKWETQYF
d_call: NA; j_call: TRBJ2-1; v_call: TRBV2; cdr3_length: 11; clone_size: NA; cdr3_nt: TGTGCCAGCAACGCGGGTTATGAGCAGTTCTTC; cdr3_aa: CASNAGYEQFF
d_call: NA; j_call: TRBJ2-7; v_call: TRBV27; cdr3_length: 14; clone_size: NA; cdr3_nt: TGTGCCAGCAGATCCGGGACTGGACTCTACGAGCAGTACTTC; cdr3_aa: CASRSGTGLYEQYF
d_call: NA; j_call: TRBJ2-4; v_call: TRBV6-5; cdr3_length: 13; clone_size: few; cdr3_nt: TGTGCCAGCAGTTACTCCTCCTGGCAGAGACAGCACTTC; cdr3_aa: CASSYSSWQRQHF
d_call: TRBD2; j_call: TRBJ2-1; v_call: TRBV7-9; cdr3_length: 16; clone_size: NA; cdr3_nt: TGTGCCAGCAGCATCCTAGCGGGAGGGAATTACAATGAGCAGTTCTTC; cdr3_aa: CASSILAGGNYNEQFF
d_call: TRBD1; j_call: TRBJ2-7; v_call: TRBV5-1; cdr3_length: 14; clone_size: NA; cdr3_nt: TGCGCCAGCAGCCCCGGGACAGGGCTTTACGAGCAGTACTTC; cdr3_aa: CASSPGTGLYEQYF
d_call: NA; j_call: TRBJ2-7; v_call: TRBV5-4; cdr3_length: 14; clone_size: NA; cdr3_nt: TGTGCCAGCAGGACGGAGGGCCAGTTGGAAGAGCAGTACTTC; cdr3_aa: CASRTEGQLEEQYF
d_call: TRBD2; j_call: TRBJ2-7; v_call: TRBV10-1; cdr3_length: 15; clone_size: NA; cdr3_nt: TGCGCCAGCAGTGAGCATATAGCGGGGACCTACGAGCAGTACTTC; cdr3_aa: CASSEHIAGTYEQYF